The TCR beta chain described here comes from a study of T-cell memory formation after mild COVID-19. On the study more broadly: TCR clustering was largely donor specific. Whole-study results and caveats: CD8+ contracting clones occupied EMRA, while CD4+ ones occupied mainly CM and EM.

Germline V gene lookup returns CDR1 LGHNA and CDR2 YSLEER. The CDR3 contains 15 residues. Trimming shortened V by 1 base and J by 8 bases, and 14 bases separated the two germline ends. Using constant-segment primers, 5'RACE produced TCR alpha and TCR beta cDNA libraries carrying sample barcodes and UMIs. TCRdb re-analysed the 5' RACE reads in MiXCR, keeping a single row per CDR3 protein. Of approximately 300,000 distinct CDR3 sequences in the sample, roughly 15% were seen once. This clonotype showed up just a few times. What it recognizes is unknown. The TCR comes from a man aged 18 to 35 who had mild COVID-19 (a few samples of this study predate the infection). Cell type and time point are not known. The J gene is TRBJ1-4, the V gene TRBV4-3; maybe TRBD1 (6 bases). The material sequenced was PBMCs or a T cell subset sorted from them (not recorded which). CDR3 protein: CASSQGNRDGEKLFF. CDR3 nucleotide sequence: TGCGCCAGCAGCCAAGGAAACAGGGACGGCGAAAAACTGTTTTTT.